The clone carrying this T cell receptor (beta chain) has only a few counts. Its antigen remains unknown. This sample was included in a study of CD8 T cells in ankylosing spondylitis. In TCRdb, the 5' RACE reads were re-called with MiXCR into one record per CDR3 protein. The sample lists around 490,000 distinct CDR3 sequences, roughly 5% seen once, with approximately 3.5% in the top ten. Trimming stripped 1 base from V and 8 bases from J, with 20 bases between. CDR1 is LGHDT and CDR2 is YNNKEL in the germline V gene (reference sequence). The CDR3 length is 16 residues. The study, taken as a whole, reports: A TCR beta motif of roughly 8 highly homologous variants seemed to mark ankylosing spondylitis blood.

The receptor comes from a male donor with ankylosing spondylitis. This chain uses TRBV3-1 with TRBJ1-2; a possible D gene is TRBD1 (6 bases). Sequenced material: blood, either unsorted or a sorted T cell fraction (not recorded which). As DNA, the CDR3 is TGTGCCAGCAGCCAAGGGGGGGCCTTAGGCTATGTCGGCTACACCTTC. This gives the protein CASSQGGALGYVGYTF.